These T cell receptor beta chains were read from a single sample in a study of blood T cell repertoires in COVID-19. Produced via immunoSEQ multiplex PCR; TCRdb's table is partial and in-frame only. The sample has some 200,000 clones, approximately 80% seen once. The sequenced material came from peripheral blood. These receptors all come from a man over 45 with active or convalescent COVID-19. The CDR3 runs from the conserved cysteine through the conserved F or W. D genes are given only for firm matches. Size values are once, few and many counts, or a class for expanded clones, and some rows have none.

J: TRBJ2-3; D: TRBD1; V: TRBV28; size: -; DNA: TGTGCCAGCAGTCCGATCACGGACAGGCACACAGATACGCAGTATTTT; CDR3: CASSPITDRHTDTQYF
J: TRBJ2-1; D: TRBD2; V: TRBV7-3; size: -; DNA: TGTGCCAGCAGCCTGAAACCGGGACTACAGTTCTTC; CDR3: CASSLKPGLQFF
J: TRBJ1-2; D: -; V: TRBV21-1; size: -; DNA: TGTGCCAGCGGCCGGGACAGGGGATTGTATGGCTACACCTTC; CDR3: CASGRDRGLYGYTF
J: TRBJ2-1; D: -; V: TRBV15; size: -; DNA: TGTGCCACCAGCAGTCTGGAGGGTCCAGTCAGCTCCTACAATGAGCAGTTCTTC; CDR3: CATSSLEGPVSSYNEQFF
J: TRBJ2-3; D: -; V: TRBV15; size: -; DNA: TGTGCCACCAGCAGGGGGGCAGGGAGCACAGATACGCAGTATTTT; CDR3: CATSRGAGSTDTQYF
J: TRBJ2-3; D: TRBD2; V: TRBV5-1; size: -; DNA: TGCGCCAGCCACCGGGGGGGGAGCACAGATACGCAGTATTTT; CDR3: CASHRGGSTDTQYF
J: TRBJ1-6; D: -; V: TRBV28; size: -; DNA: TGTGCCAGCAGTGACGGGAGCTCCTATAATTCACCCCTCCACTTT; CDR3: CASSDGSSYNSPLHF
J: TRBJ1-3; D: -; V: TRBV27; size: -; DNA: TGTGCCAGCAGCGGGGACTCTGGAAACACCATATATTTT; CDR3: CASSGDSGNTIYF
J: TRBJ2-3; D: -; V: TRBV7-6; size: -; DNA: TGTGCCAGCAGCTTAGTAGGAAGGGCCGGGGCAGATACGCAGTATTTT; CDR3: CASSLVGRAGADTQYF
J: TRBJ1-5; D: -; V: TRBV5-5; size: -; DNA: TGTGCCAGCAGCTTGCGGGAGACTCAGCCCCAGCATTTT; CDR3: CASSLRETQPQHF
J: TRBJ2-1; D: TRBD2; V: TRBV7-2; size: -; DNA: TGTGCCAGCAGCTCTTACTCTAGCGGGAGCACGTTCTTC; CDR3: CASSSYSSGSTFF
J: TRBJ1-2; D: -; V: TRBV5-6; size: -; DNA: TGTGCCAGCAGCCAACTCCGCCGGGACACCGGACAGGGCTACACCTTC; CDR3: CASSQLRRDTGQGYTF
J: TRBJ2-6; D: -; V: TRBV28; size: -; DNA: TGTGCCAGCAGTGCAGGGGATGCGAGAGGGGCCAACGTCCTGACTTTC; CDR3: CASSAGDARGANVLTF
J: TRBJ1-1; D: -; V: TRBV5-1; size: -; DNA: TGCGCCAGCAGCTCTGGTGGGAAGACAGGCCTAAACACTGAAGCTTTCTTT; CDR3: CASSSGGKTGLNTEAFF
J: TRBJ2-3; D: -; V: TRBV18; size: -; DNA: TGTGCCAGCTCACCCCGAGACTCCCGATTCAGCACAGATACGCAGTATTTT; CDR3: CASSPRDSRFSTDTQYF
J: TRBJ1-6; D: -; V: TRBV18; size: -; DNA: TGTGCCAGCTCACCAAGGGGCTCCTATAATTCACCCCTCCACTTT; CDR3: CASSPRGSYNSPLHF
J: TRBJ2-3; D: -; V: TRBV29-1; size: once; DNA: TGCAGCGTCAGAAGCCGGGACAAGGATACGCAGTATTTT; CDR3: CSVRSRDKDTQYF
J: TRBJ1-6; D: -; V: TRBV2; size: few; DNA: TGTGCCAGCAGTCTGGCAGATAATTCACCCCTCCACTTT; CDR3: CASSLADNSPLHF
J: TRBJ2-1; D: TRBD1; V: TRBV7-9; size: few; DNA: TGTGCCAGCAGACGCGACAGGGGTCCCTACAATGAGCAGTTCTTC; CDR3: CASRRDRGPYNEQFF
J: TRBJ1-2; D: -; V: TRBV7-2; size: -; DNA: TGTGCCAGCAGCTTGAGGGATCGGGGCTACACCTTC; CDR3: CASSLRDRGYTF
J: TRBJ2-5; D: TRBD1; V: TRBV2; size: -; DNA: TGTGCCAGCAGTTTGGACAGGGGACGGGAGACCCAGTACTTC; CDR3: CASSLDRGRETQYF
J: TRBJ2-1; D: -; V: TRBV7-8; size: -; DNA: TGTGCCAGCAGCTCGCTACTAGTGGCTGAGCAGTTCTTC; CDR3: CASSSLLVAEQFF